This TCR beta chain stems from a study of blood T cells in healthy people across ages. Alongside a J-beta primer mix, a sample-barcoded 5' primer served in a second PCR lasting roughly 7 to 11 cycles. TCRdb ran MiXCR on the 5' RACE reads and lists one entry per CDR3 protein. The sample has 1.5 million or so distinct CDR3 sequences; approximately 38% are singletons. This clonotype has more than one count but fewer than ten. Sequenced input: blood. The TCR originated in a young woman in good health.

The CDR3 is CSALLRGLAGRDTQYF. The CDR3 nucleotides are TGCAGTGCACTCCTTCGGGGACTAGCGGGAAGAGATACGCAGTATTTT. The rearrangement links TRBV20-1 to TRBJ2-3, with 13 bases matching TRBD2. Trimming removed 6 bases from V and 5 bases from J; junction bases left unmatched: 11. The CDR3 is made up of 16 amino acids. CDR1 is DFQATT and CDR2 is SNEGSKA in the germline V gene (reference sequence).